Listed here are 32 T cell receptor beta chains from one sample, sequenced in a study of blood T cells in healthy people across ages. Using a J-beta primer mix together with a sample-barcoded 5' primer, a second PCR was run for roughly 6 to 11 cycles. TCRdb re-called the 5' RACE reads through MiXCR, storing one row per CDR3 protein. The sample lists around 600,000 distinct CDR3 sequences, around 48% occurring once. What was sequenced was blood. The receptors here all came from a man older than 75 in good health.

The chain uses TRBV21-1 and TRBJ2-5. TRBV21-1 constitutes a pseudogene. The CDR3 spans 13 residues. Written as DNA, the CDR3 is TGTGCCAGCAGCACCTTCCAGCGAGAGACCCAGTACTTC. Protein sequence: CASSTFQRETQYF.

The chain links TRBV20-1 to TRBJ2-1; TRBD2 matches 13 bases. CDR3 length: 16 residues. Germline trimming cut 2 bases from V and 6 bases from J; bases unmatched to any gene: 7. Germline CDR1 reads DFQATT; CDR2 reads SNEGSKA (reference sequence). CDR3 sequence reads: CSARRPGLAGPNEQFF. Written as DNA, the CDR3 is TGCAGTGCTAGACGCCCGGGACTAGCGGGACCCAATGAGCAGTTCTTC.

The V gene is TRBV5-1, the J gene TRBJ1-4; D unclear. The CDR3 is 12 residues long. Germline V gene sequence: CDR1 SGHRS, CDR2 YFSETQ. Deletions cut 4 bases from V and 5 bases from J, with 6 bases between. The CDR3 is CASSDRNEKLFF. In DNA form, the CDR3 reads TGCGCCAGCAGCGACCGGAATGAAAAACTGTTTTTT.

In its sample, this clonotype was seen once. The rearrangement uses TRBV28 and TRBJ1-2, with D tentatively TRBD1 (6 bases). The CDR3 totals 13 residues. V was clipped by 3 bases and J by 5 bases, with 10 bases between them. The V gene's germline CDR1 is MDHEN and CDR2 SYDVKM. CDR3 amino acids: CASSFLGAYGYTF. The CDR3 DNA follows: TGTGCCAGCAGTTTTCTGGGGGCTTATGGCTACACCTTC.

CDR3: CAISESGQSQETQYF. The CDR3 nucleotides read TGTGCCATCAGTGAGTCGGGCCAGAGCCAAGAGACCCAGTACTTC. This chain uses TRBV10-3 with TRBJ2-5; no clear D gene. There are 15 residues in the CDR3. With 0 bases removed from V and 1 base from J, the gap between germline ends came to 9 bases. CDR1 is ENHRY and CDR2 is SYGVKD in the germline V gene.

The chain combines TRBV7-2 with TRBJ1-6, with unresolved D. Germline V gives CDR1 SGHTA, CDR2 FQGNSA. Deletions cut 0 bases from V and 2 bases from J, with 8 bases between. The CDR3 extends over 16 amino acids. CDR3 bases: TGTGCCAGCAGCTTAGCCACCGGGCCCTATAATTCACCCCTCCACTTT. This gives the protein CASSLATGPYNSPLHF.

The rearrangement joins TRBV14 to TRBJ2-7; 7 nucleotides line up with TRBD2. V was pared by 0 bases and J by 6 bases, with 8 bases of the junction left unmatched. The germline CDR1 and CDR2 sequences are SGHDN and FVKESK. The length of the CDR3 is 15 residues. The DNA of the CDR3 is TGTGCCAGCAGCCAAGAGGCGGGGGACTACGGCGAGCAGTACTTC. It encodes CASSQEAGDYGEQYF.

This clonotype occurred a few times. The genes are TRBV25-1 and TRBJ2-7, with D perhaps given as TRBD1 or TRBD2 (5 bases each). Germline V gene lookup returns CDR1 MGHDK and CDR2 SYGVNS. CDR3 length equals 16 residues. V lost 5 bases to trimming and J lost 4 bases, with 21 bases between them. This CDR3 reads CASSNTNRDAYYEQYF. The CDR3 DNA follows: TGTGCCAGCAGTAACACTAACCGGGACGCGTATTACGAGCAGTACTTC.

This chain links TRBV9 with TRBJ2-6; D is ambiguous. CDR3 length: 15 amino acids. V was pared by 6 bases and J by 0 bases, with 10 bases between. The V gene's germline CDR1 is SGDLS and CDR2 YYNGEE. CDR3 DNA sequence: TGTGCCAGCACCGGCAGGCTCTCTGGGGCCAACGTCCTGACTTTC. Translation gives CASTGRLSGANVLTF.

This clonotype appeared a single time. The chain couples TRBV20-1 to TRBJ2-3, with D possibly matching TRBD2 (6 bases). Germline-derived CDR1 and CDR2 are DFQATT and SNEGSKA (reference sequence). V was trimmed by 5 bases and J by 11 bases, leaving 14 bases between them. The CDR3 sequence is 11 residues long. The CDR3 reads CSARGTRGQYF. The CDR3 DNA reads TGCAGTGCTCGCGGGACTCGTGGGCAGTATTTT.

This clonotype was observed at least ten times. This chain uses TRBV6-6 with TRBJ1-2; 8 positions match TRBD1. Germline-derived CDR1 and CDR2 are MNHNY and SVGAGI (reference sequence). The junction had 6 bases not matched to a gene; V was cut back by 5 bases and J by 4 bases. The length of the CDR3 is 14 residues. The CDR3 here is CASSKQGGIYGYTF. CDR3 DNA sequence: TGTGCCAGCAGTAAACAGGGGGGGATCTATGGCTACACCTTC.

V and J are TRBV6-5 and TRBJ2-1, with D perhaps TRBD1 or TRBD2 (6 bases each). V was clipped by 2 bases and J by 5 bases, with 10 bases between them. CDR3 size: 14 residues. Germline V gene sequence: CDR1 MNHEY, CDR2 SVGAGI. The CDR3, as DNA: TGTGCCAGCAGTTACGAGGGGGGCCACAATGAGCAGTTCTTC. It encodes CASSYEGGHNEQFF.

Many counts were recorded for this clonotype. The chain links TRBV6-5 to TRBJ2-7, with TRBD2 identical over 7 bases. CDR3 size: 14 residues. Trimming removed 6 bases from V and 4 bases from J; junction bases left unmatched: 9. The germline gives CDR1 MNHEY, CDR2 SVGAGI. The CDR3: CASRRRERMYEQYF. As DNA, the CDR3 is TGTGCCAGCAGGCGGCGGGAGCGGATGTACGAGCAGTACTTC.

V gene TRBV29-1 combines with J gene TRBJ1-6; TRBD1 aligns across 7 bases. V lost 5 bases to trimming and J lost 7 bases; unmatched junction nucleotides: 11. Germline V lookup: CDR1 SQVTM, CDR2 ANQGSEA. CDR3 length: 15 amino acids. CDR3 DNA: TGCAGCGTTCTCGTGACAGGGAGTGCAAATTCACCCCTCCACTTT. Protein sequence: CSVLVTGSANSPLHF.

The chain joins TRBV20-1 to TRBJ2-1, with no clear D. CDR3 length: 14 amino acids. The germline gives CDR1 DFQATT, CDR2 SNEGSKA (reference sequence). The V gene lost 2 bases and the J gene lost 0 bases, with 8 bases spanning the gap. The CDR3, as DNA: TGCAGTGCTAGACACCCGAGCTCCTACAATGAGCAGTTCTTC. Translating gives CSARHPSSYNEQFF.

In its sample, this clonotype was seen a few times. The CDR3 region has the DNA TGTGCCAGCAGCTCACAGGGGATAGCAGAGACCCAGTACTTC. It yields the protein CASSSQGIAETQYF. V gene TRBV7-2 combines with J gene TRBJ2-5; 7 bases line up with TRBD1. The trim removed 4 bases at V and 4 bases at J, leaving 6 bases unmatched. The CDR3 contains 14 residues. In germline, CDR1 is SGHTA, CDR2 FQGNSA.

This clonotype was picked up a small number of times. This chain joins TRBV5-1 and TRBJ2-5, with D possibly called TRBD1 or TRBD2 (5 bases each). Per germline, CDR1 SGHRS and CDR2 YFSETQ. The CDR3 is 14 amino acids. The ends were cut back, 4 bases at V and 2 bases at J, with 12 bases in the middle. The chain's CDR3 is CASSIQDFQETQYF. The CDR3 bases are TGCGCCAGCAGCATACAGGACTTTCAAGAGACCCAGTACTTC. Full variable domain (rest looked up from reference TRBV5-1 and TRBJ2-5): KAGVTQTPRYLIKTRGQQVTLSCSPISGHRSVSWYQQTPGQGLQFLFEYFSETQRNKGNFPGRFSGRQFSNSRSEMNVSTLELGDSALYLCASSIQDFQETQYFGPGTRLLVL.

The chain uses TRBV15 and TRBJ2-1; 9 bases map to TRBD1. The V and J ends lost 4 bases and 4 bases, in that order; junction bases with no gene match: 5. Germline-derived CDR1 and CDR2 are LNHNV and YYDKDF (reference sequence). CDR3 length: 15 amino acids. The CDR3 region is CATSTGTGRYNEQFF. CDR3 sequence (DNA): TGTGCCACCAGCACCGGGACAGGGAGGTACAATGAGCAGTTCTTC.

V and J are TRBV7-6 and TRBJ2-3; 7 nucleotides agree with TRBD2. Per the germline V gene, CDR1 is SGHVS and CDR2 is FNYEAQ. The CDR3 contains 14 residues. V gave up 7 bases and J gave up 4 bases; unmatched junction bases: 8. CDR3 sequence (DNA): TGTGCCAGCACCCCGCGGGGGTATGCAGATACGCAGTATTTT. This gives the protein CASTPRGYADTQYF.

This chain uses TRBV21-1 with TRBJ2-7; TRBD1, as called in the table, went unchecked against the DNA. TRBV21-1 is described as a pseudogene. The CDR3 is 12 amino acids. The CDR3 DNA is TGTGCCAGCAGCAAAAAGGTTGGGCGGCAGTACTTC. Its protein product is CASSKKVGRQYF.

V usage is TRBV6-2 or TRBV6-3 and J usage is TRBJ2-3; TRBD2 agrees at 10 bases. Trimming took 0 bases from V and 3 from J; bases not matched to a gene: 6. The germline V gene has CDR1 MNHEY and CDR2 SVGEGT. The CDR3 is 17 amino acids. The CDR3 loop is CASSYSPSSGGTDTQYF. DNA for the CDR3: TGTGCCAGCAGTTACTCACCCTCTAGCGGGGGTACAGATACGCAGTATTTT.

This chain uses TRBV29-1 with TRBJ2-3; possible D gene TRBD1, 7 bases. CDR3 size: 15 residues. Per germline, CDR1 SQVTM and CDR2 ANQGSEA. V lost 4 bases and J lost 7, with 21 bases in between. CDR3 amino acids: CSVGGGDSPPNTQYF. In DNA form, the CDR3 reads TGCAGCGTTGGAGGCGGGGACAGTCCCCCAAATACGCAGTATTTT.

The rearrangement uses TRBV6-6 and TRBJ2-7, with unresolved D. The end of the DNA fits TRBJ2-4 better, so the J call may be wrong. Germline-derived CDR1 and CDR2 are MNHNY and SVGAGI (reference sequence). The CDR3 sequence is 15 residues long. The CDR3 region is CASSYVKNHENIQYF. CDR3 DNA: TGTGCCAGCAGTTACGTAAAAAACCATGAAAACATTCAGTACTTC.

This CDR3 is CAVTDINTEAFF. The CDR3 DNA reads as TGTGCCGTAACTGATATAAACACTGAAGCTTTCTTT. The chain couples TRBV7-9 to TRBJ1-1, with D hard to call. Germline V gene sequence: CDR1 SEHNR, CDR2 FQNEAQ (reference sequence). Deletions cut 11 bases from V and 2 bases from J, with 12 bases between. This CDR3 spans 12 amino acids.

The rearrangement joins TRBV10-3 to TRBJ2-6; maybe TRBD2 (5 bases). CDR1 ENHRY and CDR2 SYGVKD come from the germline V gene. The CDR3 covers 13 residues. Deletions cut 10 bases from V and 4 bases from J, with 11 bases between. The CDR3 loop is CATDFAGANVLTF. The CDR3 DNA sequence: TGTGCCACGGACTTCGCAGGGGCCAACGTCCTGACTTTC.

The V and J genes are TRBV29-1 and TRBJ2-3; perhaps D is TRBD1 or TRBD2 (5 bases each). Germline assignment: CDR1 SQVTM and CDR2 ANQGSEA. CDR3 size: 15 residues. V lost 6 bases to trimming and J lost 2 bases, with 18 bases between them. CDR3 DNA sequence: TGCAGCGTAGACCGGGGACCGCAGTCCACAGATACGCAGTATTTT. This encodes CSVDRGPQSTDTQYF.

This clonotype occurred many times. The CDR3 coding sequence is TGTGCCAGCAGTAACAGGGGCGGTGAGCAGTTCTTC. Its translation: CASSNRGGEQFF. The chain links TRBV6-5 to TRBJ2-1, with 7 bases aligning to TRBD1. The CDR3 is made up of 12 amino acids. Germline V gene sequence: CDR1 MNHEY, CDR2 SVGAGI. The V gene end was trimmed by 5 bases and the J gene end by 9 bases; junction bases not matched to a gene: 4.

This chain connects TRBV5-1 to TRBJ2-3; 9 nucleotides agree with TRBD2. The V and J ends lost 5 bases and 3 bases, in that order; junction bases with no gene match: 7. CDR3 length: 15 amino acids. Looked up from germline, CDR1 is SGHRS and CDR2 is YFSETQ. CDR3 in amino acids: CASSLSGSVTDTQYF. The CDR3 DNA reads as TGCGCCAGCAGTCTTAGCGGGAGTGTAACAGATACGCAGTATTTT.

V is TRBV7-9 and J is TRBJ1-1; 7 nucleotides agree with TRBD1. Trimming at V came to 5 bases and at J to 4 bases, leaving 7 bases not matched to a gene. Germline V gene sequence: CDR1 SEHNR, CDR2 FQNEAQ (reference sequence). This CDR3 region has 14 residues. For the CDR3, the DNA is TGTGCCAGCAGCCAAGACAGGGAATTCACTGAAGCTTTCTTT. It is translated as CASSQDREFTEAFF.

About this clonotype: Germline is not matched at one junction end, which may reflect a read error. The rearrangement links TRBV12-5 to TRBJ1-6, with D possibly being TRBD1 (5 bases). This CDR3 spans 16 amino acids. Germline assignment: CDR1 LGHNT and CDR2 FRNRAP. The CDR3 DNA sequence: TGTGCTAGTGGCGGGACGCCAAGCTCCTATAATTCCCCCCTCCACTTT. Residues: CASGGTPSSYNSPLHF.

V is TRBV20-1 and J is TRBJ2-4; TRBD1 is a possible D gene (5 bases). The DNA end is a closer match to TRBJ2-7, so the J assignment may be wrong. Per the germline V gene, CDR1 is DFQATT and CDR2 is SNEGSKA (reference sequence). The CDR3 covers 11 residues. In nucleotides, the CDR3 is TGCAGTGGAAGGGGCGGTTACGAGCAGTACTTC. This gives the protein CSGRGGYEQYF.

This sequence joins TRBV7-9 and TRBJ2-3; perhaps TRBD2 as D (5 bases). This CDR3 comprises 16 residues. With 0 bases removed from V and 4 bases from J, the gap between germline ends came to 14 bases. The V gene's germline CDR1 is SEHNR and CDR2 FQNEAQ (reference sequence). CDR3: CASSLARAGSADTQYF. Written as DNA, the CDR3 is TGTGCCAGCAGCTTAGCGAGGGCAGGTAGCGCAGATACGCAGTATTTT.